The clone carrying this T cell receptor beta chain has at least ten counts. This record comes from a study of T cell repertoires in cytomegalovirus infection. Trimming at V came to 2 bases and at J to 3 bases, leaving 5 bases not matched to a gene. Per the germline V gene, CDR1 is MNHEY and CDR2 is SVGAGI. The CDR3 runs to 16 residues. MiXCR, run by TCRdb on the reads, gives a single entry per CDR3 protein. This sample has 560,000 or so distinct CDR3 sequences, with 16% found just once. Material for sequencing was CD8+ T cells from PBMCs. The V call is TRBV6-5, the J call TRBJ2-1, with 9 bases lining up with TRBD2. The source of this sequence is a human donor in good health (CMV status not recorded). Some clones in this sample may be carry-over from other donors' samples. The CDR3 region is CASSYVLAGYYNEQFF. The CDR3 region has the DNA TGTGCCAGCAGTTACGTTCTAGCGGGGTACTACAATGAGCAGTTCTTC.